This T cell receptor beta chain comes out of a study of OX40 agonist ivuxolimab in advanced cancers. In the study overall: Ivuxolimab, which targeted the costimulatory receptor OX40 (CD134), was an agonistic, fully human IgG2 monoclonal antibody. Of the approximately 50 dose-escalation patients, hepatocellular carcinoma was present in around 20, melanoma in roughly 15, renal cell carcinoma in 9 and head and neck cancer in 9. In the dose-escalation cohort, 70% to 85% of patients were male, and the mean age was roughly 56 years with a range of roughly 20 to 85. The paper describes the monotherapy dose-escalation part (N of about 50 patients) of the phase I trial of ivuxolimab. The purpose of peripheral TCRbeta sequencing was to test whether ivuxolimab changed TCR sequence diversity and led to clonal T-cell expansion. Partial responses occurred in three dose-escalation patients, of whom one had hepatocellular carcinoma and two had cutaneous melanoma. Patients were allowed to have had prior anti-PD-1, anti-PD-L1 or anti-CTLA-4 therapy, and around two fifths of the dose-escalation patients had been treated with checkpoint inhibitors. Intravenous ivuxolimab was administered to patients every 2 weeks at six dose levels: 0.01, 0.1, 0.3, 1.5, 3 and 10 mg/kg.

Genomic DNA was isolated from the sorted cells so that the TCRbeta CDR3 region could be sequenced. The immunoSEQ Assay was used for sequencing of TCRbeta CDR3 regions. Not all clones reach the TCRdb copy of this immuneACCESS table, which keeps in-frame sequences only. Checked studies attribute under half of the gap to unresolved V genes and leave the rest unexplained. The sample data list roughly 80,000 clones, and 80% to 90% of these were observed just once. 1.5% to 2% of the sample rests with the top ten. Patients with a history of autoimmune disease or receiving systemic immunosuppression were excluded from the trial. Peripheral blood for TCR sequencing was drawn from every dose cohort at baseline, at cycle 4 day 1 and at cycle 7 day 1. The samples were taken from a phase I, first-in-human, multicenter, open-label dose-escalation trial of ivuxolimab. Adults with locally advanced or metastatic melanoma, renal cell carcinoma, hepatocellular carcinoma or head and neck squamous cell carcinoma were enrolled in the trial. Before TCR sequencing, CD4+ T cells and CD8+ T cells from peripheral blood were sorted into separate populations.

The CDR1 and CDR2 encoded by the germline V gene are SGDLS and YYNGEE. V loses 2 bases at its end and J loses 7 bases; junction bases beyond the gene matches: 7. The CDR3, cysteine through phenylalanine, is 15 amino acids long. Only the CDR3 part of the read is kept: 45 bases, read in frame from the first base. Findings and caveats that apply to the study as a whole: At doses from 0.1 to 3.0 mg/kg, clonal expansion was seen in both CD4+ and CD8+ blood T cells between baseline and week 6. The antigen specificity of the peripheral T cells that underwent clonal expansion was not determined. In the 0.1-3.0 mg/kg groups, partial responders were among the patients with the lowest normalized peripheral clonal expansion, particularly in CD8+ T cells. After ivuxolimab, expanded clones were on average more numerous among CD8+ T cells than among CD4+ T cells. Low levels of normalized T-cell clonal expansion were also seen in some patients who did not respond.

A remark on this clone: Which antigen it targets is not known. No much larger clonotype is one base removed from it; base qualities were not supplied.

The V gene is TRBV9 and the J gene is TRBJ2-3; TRBD2 agrees with 10 junctional bases. This specimen consisted of CD4+ or CD8+ T cells sorted from blood, obtained in a trial of the OX40 agonist ivuxolimab. This clonotype was sampled from an adult with an advanced solid tumor such as melanoma, head and neck, liver or kidney cancer. The DNA is as follows: TGTGCCAGCAGCGTTCTAGCGGGAGACGGGAATACGCAGTATTTT. Its translation is CASSVLAGDGNTQYF.